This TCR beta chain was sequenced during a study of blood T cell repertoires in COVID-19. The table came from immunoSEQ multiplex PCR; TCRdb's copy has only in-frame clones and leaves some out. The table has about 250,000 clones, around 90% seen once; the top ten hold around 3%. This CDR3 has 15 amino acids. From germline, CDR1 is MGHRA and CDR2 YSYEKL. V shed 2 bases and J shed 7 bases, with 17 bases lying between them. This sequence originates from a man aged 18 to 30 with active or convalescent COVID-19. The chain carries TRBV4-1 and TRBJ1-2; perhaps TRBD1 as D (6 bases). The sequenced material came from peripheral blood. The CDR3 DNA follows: TGCGCCAGCAGCCAAACACAAACAGGGTCGTTTGGCTACACCTTC. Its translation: CASSQTQTGSFGYTF.